Below, 23 T cell receptor beta chains from the same sample are listed, as sequenced in a study of blood T cells in healthy people across ages. The authors ran a second PCR of about 7 to 11 cycles using a sample-barcoded 5' primer and a J-beta primer mix. MiXCR was run by TCRdb on the 5' RACE reads, yielding one entry per CDR3 protein. The sample gives fewer than 800,000 distinct CDR3 sequences, approximately 50% of which show up once; 30% to 35% is in the top ten. Sequencing used blood. The receptors originated from an older woman in good health.

The chain uses TRBV7-6 and TRBJ2-5, with 7 bases that match TRBD2. The CDR3 length is 18 residues. After removal of 3 bases from V and 11 bases from J, the junction contained 24 bases not matched to a gene. Germline V gene sequence: CDR1 SGHVS, CDR2 FNYEAQ. The CDR3 region has the DNA TGTGCCAGCAGCTTGGCGGGAGCCCCGGCAACAGATAGGAATGAGCAGTACTTC. Residues: CASSLAGAPATDRNEQYF.

The V call is TRBV12-3 or TRBV12-4, the J call TRBJ2-7; 9 bases agree with TRBD1. The CDR3 covers 15 residues. V was clipped by 6 bases and J by 3 bases; unmatched bases: 9. CDR3 protein: CASSKGTGMGYEQYF. CDR3 nucleotides: TGTGCCAGCAGCAAGGGGACAGGGATGGGCTACGAGCAGTACTTC.

For this clonotype: At one boundary the junction diverges from the germline segment, which might be a read error. This rearrangement joins TRBV27 to TRBJ2-5; 11 positions agree with TRBD1. TRBJ2-7 explains the end of the DNA better; the J call may be wrong. CDR3 length: 17 amino acids. Germline CDR1 is MNHEY and CDR2 is SMNVEV (reference sequence). For the CDR3, the DNA is TGTGCCGGCAGTCCGGACAGGGGGCCTTTCCCCCCTAACGAGCAGTACTTC. This translates into CAGSPDRGPFPPNEQYF.

The sample holds a few counts of this clonotype. The V gene is TRBV27, the J gene TRBJ1-2; 10 nucleotides line up with TRBD1. The CDR3 length is 15 residues. Unmatched junction bases numbered 7, after V lost 4 bases and J lost 5 bases. Germline V gives CDR1 MNHEY, CDR2 SMNVEV (reference sequence). The CDR3 sequence is CASSSRDRGYYGYTF. CDR3 bases: TGTGCCAGCAGTTCCCGGGACAGGGGATATTATGGCTACACCTTC.

This clonotype was found once. The chain employs TRBV2 and TRBJ1-5, with 7 bases that match TRBD1. Germline trimming cut 8 bases from V and 6 bases from J; bases unmatched to any gene: 10. The germline gives CDR1 SNHLY, CDR2 FYNNEI. The CDR3 length is 14 residues. CDR3 in amino acids: CASGEQGRFQPQHF. The CDR3 region has the DNA TGTGCCAGCGGCGAACAGGGGCGGTTTCAGCCCCAGCATTTT.

The J gene is TRBJ1-2, the V gene TRBV7-2, with 7 bases aligning to TRBD1. Germline-derived CDR1 and CDR2 are SGHTA and FQGNSA. The length of the CDR3 is 15 residues. J lost 4 bases, V lost 5 bases, and 10 bases had no gene match. Written as DNA, the CDR3 is TGTGCCAGCAGCCTCCTCAGACAGGGAACCTATGGCTACACCTTC. Its protein is CASSLLRQGTYGYTF.

The gene calls are TRBV20-1 and TRBJ1-2; D uncertain. CDR1 is DFQATT, CDR2 SNEGSKA, per germline (reference sequence). V lost 5 bases, J lost 4 bases, and 14 bases lay in between. The CDR3 consists of 13 residues. The CDR3 is CSASPADFYGYTF. CDR3 DNA sequence: TGCAGTGCTTCCCCGGCAGACTTCTATGGCTACACCTTC.

This clonotype was seen more than once but under ten times. This chain's CDR3 is CASKGERLSDTQYF. DNA of the CDR3: TGTGCCAGCAAGGGGGAGCGCCTATCAGATACGCAGTATTTT. The chain uses TRBV6-2 or TRBV6-3 and TRBJ2-3, with D possibly matching TRBD1 (6 bases). Trimming removed 7 bases from V and 4 bases from J, with 15 bases in between. CDR1 MNHEY and CDR2 SVGEGT come from the germline V gene. The CDR3 loop spans 14 amino acids.

The chain is built from TRBV9 and TRBJ2-7, with no clear D. The CDR3 spans 13 residues. Germline CDR1 and CDR2: SGDLS and YYNGEE. V was trimmed by 0 bases and J by 6 bases, leaving 10 bases between them. As DNA, the CDR3 is TGTGCCAGCAGCGTAGGTCATGGGATCGAGCAGTACTTC. Amino acid sequence: CASSVGHGIEQYF.

CDR3 DNA sequence: TGCAGCGTTGAACAGGGGGGTGACGAGCAGTACTTC. Translated: CSVEQGGDEQYF. The chain has TRBV29-1 and TRBJ2-7; TRBD1 is a possible D gene (7 bases). Looked up from germline, CDR1 is SQVTM and CDR2 is ANQGSEA. The CDR3 is made up of 12 amino acids. Trimming removed 2 bases from V and 5 bases from J, with 10 bases in between.

V and J are TRBV25-1 and TRBJ2-7; TRBD1 might be the D (6 bases). The CDR3 is made up of 12 amino acids. Germline lookup yields CDR1 MGHDK and CDR2 SYGVNS. The V end lost 5 bases, the J end lost 7 bases, and 12 bases lay between the germline ends. This CDR3 reads CASSWQRGEQYF. CDR3 bases: TGTGCCAGCAGTTGGCAGAGGGGGGAGCAGTACTTC.

This clonotype was picked up a small number of times. The V call is TRBV5-1, the J call TRBJ2-1, with 11 nucleotides matching TRBD2. This CDR3 has 15 amino acids. CDR1 and CDR2 (germline): SGHRS, YFSETQ. Trimming took 4 bases from V and 6 from J; bases not matched to a gene: 6. The CDR3 coding sequence is TGCGCCAGCAGCCGTAGCGGGAGGGGGGGCAATGAGCAGTTCTTC. Amino acids: CASSRSGRGGNEQFF.

The CDR3 is CASLLFSTDTQYF. In DNA, the CDR3 is TGTGCCAGCTTACTGTTTAGCACAGATACGCAGTATTTT. This chain joins TRBV2 and TRBJ2-3; D is unresolved. The CDR3 runs 13 residues. Germline-derived CDR1 and CDR2 are SNHLY and FYNNEI. V was clipped by 8 bases and J by 0 bases, with 9 bases between them.

This clonotype was recorded many times. Its ends do not fully match the called genes, so a read error is possible. The chain links TRBV5-1 to TRBJ2-3; D is undetermined. CDR1 is SGHRS, CDR2 YFSETQ, per germline. The CDR3 contains 14 residues. This CDR3 reads CASSLEQPTDTQYF. The CDR3 region has the DNA TGTGCCAGCAGTTTAGAACAGCCCACAGATACGCAGTATTTT.

This rearrangement joins TRBV28 to TRBJ1-4; TRBD1 matches at 7 bases. The length of the CDR3 is 15 residues. CDR1 is MDHEN, CDR2 SYDVKM, per germline. The V and J ends lost 4 bases and 5 bases, in that order; junction bases with no gene match: 7. Here the CDR3 reads CASSSRDSPNEKLFF. As DNA, the CDR3 is TGTGCCAGCAGTTCCCGGGACAGTCCGAATGAAAAACTGTTTTTT.

The CDR3 DNA follows: TGTGCCAGCAGTGAAGAGGTCAATCAGCCCCAGCATTTT. It yields the protein CASSEEVNQPQHF. The chain recombines TRBV2 with TRBJ1-5; D remains unclear. The germline V gene has CDR1 SNHLY and CDR2 FYNNEI. The CDR3 runs 13 residues. Trimming removed 1 base from V and 3 bases from J, with 4 bases in between. Full variable domain (missing parts from reference TRBV2 and TRBJ1-5): EPEVTQTPSHQVTQMGQEVILRCVPISNHLYFYWYRQILGQKVEFLVSFYNNEISEKSEIFDDQFSVERPDGSNFTLKIRSTKLEDSAMYFCASSEEVNQPQHFGDGTRLSIL.

V is TRBV28 and J is TRBJ2-7; 7 bases match TRBD2. The CDR3 is made up of 15 amino acids. Germline loops: CDR1 MDHEN, CDR2 SYDVKM. Trimming removed 8 bases from V and 0 bases from J; junction bases left unmatched: 10. CDR3 bases: TGTGCCAGCGAGCCGGCGGGAGCGTACTCCTACGAGCAGTACTTC. Residues: CASEPAGAYSYEQYF.

The sample holds a few counts of this clonotype. This sequence joins TRBV20-1 and TRBJ2-3; TRBD2 agrees at 8 bases. V lost 5 bases to trimming and J lost 3 bases; unmatched junction nucleotides: 10. The length of the CDR3 is 15 residues. In germline, CDR1 is DFQATT, CDR2 SNEGSKA (reference sequence). CDR3 sequence (DNA): TGCAGTGCTCTTATAGCGGGGAGGGTAACAGATACGCAGTATTTT. Protein: CSALIAGRVTDTQYF.

This clonotype was seen repeatedly, ten times or more. At one end, the junction sequence differs from germline, possibly due to a read error. The chain has TRBV6-2 or TRBV6-3 and TRBJ2-1; 7 bases match TRBD1. The germline CDR1 and CDR2 sequences are MNHEY and SVGEGT. This CDR3 is 13 amino acids long. The CDR3 region is CASSPGGYNEQFF. CDR3 nucleotides: TGTGCTAGCAGTCCAGGGGGCTACAATGAGCAGTTCTTC.

In its sample, this clonotype was seen once. The J gene is TRBJ2-1, the V gene TRBV27; the match to TRBD2 covers 14 bases. Looked up from germline, CDR1 is MNHEY and CDR2 is SMNVEV (reference sequence). The CDR3 is 15 amino acids. V shed 5 bases and J 7 bases; nucleotides not matched to a gene: 4. Here the CDR3 DNA reads TGTGCCAGCAGTATGACTAGCGGGAGGGTAAATGAGCAGTTCTTC. Encoded protein: CASSMTSGRVNEQFF.

The chain joins TRBV4-3 to TRBJ2-1; TRBD1 or TRBD2 may be the D gene (6 bases each). The V gene lost 5 bases and the J gene lost 6 bases, with 17 bases spanning the gap. Germline lookup yields CDR1 LGHNA and CDR2 YSLEER. This CDR3 has 15 amino acids. This CDR3 reads CASSTFARGLNEQFF. In DNA, the CDR3 is TGCGCCAGCAGCACATTCGCCCGGGGGCTCAATGAGCAGTTCTTC.

The V gene is TRBV11-2, the J gene TRBJ2-4; 8 bases line up with TRBD2. Germline trimming cut 3 bases from V and 8 bases from J; bases unmatched to any gene: 12. Germline CDR1 SGHAT, CDR2 FQNNGV. The CDR3 sequence is 16 residues long. In DNA, the CDR3 is TGTGCCAGCAGCTTTACTAGCGGAGGGGCTAGGGACATTCAGTACTTC. Amino acids: CASSFTSGGARDIQYF.

The chain couples TRBV24-1 to TRBJ2-7, with D possibly being TRBD1 (5 bases). Germline V CDR1 and CDR2: KGHDR, SFDVKD. The CDR3 sequence is 13 residues long. V gave up 2 bases and J gave up 5 bases, with 9 bases separating them. CDR3 residues: CATSDSLGHEQYF. CDR3 DNA: TGTGCCACCAGTGATTCCTTGGGGCACGAGCAGTACTTC.